These 26 T cell receptor beta chains share one sample of origin, sequenced in a study of cytomegalovirus exposure and HLA in healthy donors. 60 Vbeta and 13 Jbeta primers were used in PCR. Method: immunoSEQ multiplex PCR; TCRdb's copy keeps in-frame clones and lacks some. The table includes some 45,000 clones, roughly 76% detected once. Source material: PBMCs. These receptors all stem from a man aged 30-40 years in good health and CMV-seronegative.

V gene TRBV10-3 combines with J gene TRBJ2-1, with a tentative D call TRBD2 (6 bases). Germline-derived CDR1 and CDR2 are ENHRY and SYGVKD. V was shortened by 4 bases and J by 8 bases, with 15 bases between the two germline ends. The CDR3 covers 14 residues. DNA of the CDR3: TGTGCCATCAGTGGGAGCGGGCCGCTCGATGAGCAGTTCTTC. This translates into CAISGSGPLDEQFF.

This clone occurred a few times. This rearrangement joins TRBV9 to TRBJ2-3; 11 bases fit TRBD2. V lost 2 bases to trimming and J lost 5 bases; unmatched junction nucleotides: 4. The germline CDR1 and CDR2 sequences are SGDLS and YYNGEE. CDR3 length: 15 amino acids. CDR3 nucleotides: TGTGCCAGCAGCGTGACTAGCGGGATGAGAGATACGCAGTATTTT. Translated, it gives CASSVTSGMRDTQYF.

The chain employs TRBV25-1 and TRBJ1-6; possible D gene TRBD1, 5 bases. Deletions cut 5 bases from V and 9 bases from J, with 14 bases between. The CDR3 totals 14 residues. Per germline, CDR1 MGHDK and CDR2 SYGVNS. The CDR3 here is CASSRRASSSPLHF. In DNA, the CDR3 is TGTGCCAGCAGTCGCAGGGCCTCGAGTTCACCCCTCCACTTT.

The chain is built from TRBV27 and TRBJ1-2; D may be TRBD1 (6 bases). The ends were cut back, 5 bases at V and 4 bases at J, with 11 bases in the middle. There are 13 residues in the CDR3. The V gene's germline CDR1 is MNHEY and CDR2 SMNVEV (reference sequence). The CDR3 loop is CASSPGVGYGYTF. The CDR3 DNA follows: TGTGCCAGCAGTCCAGGGGTGGGCTATGGCTACACCTTC.

V usage is TRBV5-1 and J usage is TRBJ2-1; TRBD2 aligns across 11 bases. In germline, CDR1 is SGHRS, CDR2 YFSETQ. This CDR3 is built from 14 residues. With V trimmed by 1 base and J by 10 bases, 4 bases remained unmatched. CDR3 residues: CASSLTSGSREQFF. The DNA for the CDR3 is TGCGCCAGCAGCTTGACTAGCGGGAGCCGCGAGCAGTTCTTC.

This clone has a handful of counts. The CDR3 coding sequence is TGTGCCAGCAGTTATTTTGGAGGTTCAAACACTGAAGCTTTCTTT. Its translation is CASSYFGGSNTEAFF. V and J are TRBV6-5 and TRBJ1-1, with no clear D. Germline assignment: CDR1 MNHEY and CDR2 SVGAGI. CDR3 size: 15 residues. V lost 3 bases and J lost 2, with 13 bases in between.

The gene calls are TRBV9 and TRBJ2-7; 10 positions match TRBD2. The CDR3 loop spans 14 amino acids. The V segment lost 7 bases and the J segment 4 bases; nucleotides outside the gene matches: 8. Germline CDR1 is SGDLS and CDR2 is YYNGEE. This CDR3 is CASGPSSGSYEQYF. CDR3 in DNA: TGTGCCAGCGGCCCATCTAGCGGGAGTTACGAGCAGTACTTC.

The chain uses TRBV29-1 and TRBJ2-5, with D perhaps matching TRBD2 (7 bases). The germline V gene encodes CDR1 SQVTM and CDR2 ANQGSEA. Trimming cost V 4 bases and J 9 bases, with 18 bases left between them. CDR3 size: 13 residues. CDR3 residues: CSVVGGLREAQYF. CDR3 coding DNA: TGCAGCGTTGTTGGGGGCCTACGGGAGGCCCAGTACTTC.

The chain couples TRBV27 to TRBJ2-2, with 8 bases fitting TRBD2. The length of the CDR3 is 17 residues. Germline lookup yields CDR1 MNHEY and CDR2 SMNVEV (reference sequence). V lost 2 bases and J lost 4; bases outside the gene matches: 9. The CDR3 coding sequence is TGTGCCAGCAGTTTAGACAGTTTAGCGGGACGCACCGGGGAGCTGTTTTTT. Protein: CASSLDSLAGRTGELFF.

This chain links TRBV21-1 with TRBJ2-7; the table's D call, TRBD1, has no DNA check behind it. TRBV21-1 is labeled a pseudogene. The length of the CDR3 is 12 residues. The CDR3 DNA follows: TGTGCCAGCGGGATGGACATTTACGAGCAGTACTTC. Translated: CASGMDIYEQYF.

CDR3 sequence: CASSLSGQGATYSSYEQYF. CDR3 nucleotides: TGTGCCAGCAGTTTATCGGGACAGGGGGCGACATATAGCTCCTACGAGCAGTACTTC. V is TRBV27 and J is TRBJ2-7; 12 bases are a match to TRBD1. J lost 0 bases, V lost 0 bases, and 9 bases had no gene match. The germline gives CDR1 MNHEY, CDR2 SMNVEV (reference sequence). This CDR3 contains 19 residues.

J is TRBJ2-1 and V is TRBV27, with 11 bases that match TRBD2. V dropped 5 bases and J dropped 6; count of bases not matched to a gene: 15. This CDR3 spans 18 amino acids. Germline V gene lookup returns CDR1 MNHEY and CDR2 SMNVEV (reference sequence). CDR3 region: CASSPSPISGRAFNEQFF. In DNA form, the CDR3 reads TGTGCCAGCAGTCCTAGCCCCATTAGCGGGAGGGCCTTCAATGAGCAGTTCTTC.

The J gene is TRBJ1-2, the V gene TRBV25-1; D might be TRBD1 (6 bases). V was clipped by 6 bases and J by 4 bases, with 21 bases between them. Germline CDR1 MGHDK, CDR2 SYGVNS. CDR3 length: 16 residues. CDR3 bases: TGTGCCAGCAGCCCCCCTTTAATTGGGGGCTCCTATGGCTACACCTTC. It encodes CASSPPLIGGSYGYTF.

The genes are TRBV5-6 and TRBJ2-7, with 10 bases that match TRBD1. CDR1 and CDR2 from the germline V gene are SGHDT and YYEEEE. The CDR3 extends over 15 amino acids. J lost 2 bases, V lost 1 base, and 3 bases had no gene match. The CDR3 DNA is TGTGCCAGCAGCTTGTTCGGGACAGGGGCCTACGAGCAGTACTTC. As protein: CASSLFGTGAYEQYF.

This clone showed up just once. The CDR3 spells CASSSRWEGLNEQFF. The CDR3 nucleotides are TGTGCCAGTAGTTCGCGGTGGGAGGGCTTGAATGAGCAGTTCTTC. The rearrangement uses TRBV19 and TRBJ2-1; TRBD2 agrees at 7 bases. CDR3 length: 15 residues. Germline CDR1 and CDR2: LNHDA and SQIVND (reference sequence). The V gene end was trimmed by 5 bases and the J gene end by 7 bases; junction bases not matched to a gene: 11.

This clone showed up just once. The chain recombines TRBV29-1 with TRBJ1-2; a weak D match, TRBD1 (6 bases). The CDR3 spans 12 residues. The V end lost 4 bases, the J end lost 4 bases, and 10 bases lay between the germline ends. CDR1 SQVTM and CDR2 ANQGSEA come from the germline V gene. The DNA of the CDR3 is TGCAGCGTTGCCGGACAGACCTATGGCTACACCTTC. It specifies CSVAGQTYGYTF.

The CDR3 region is CAWDGTGRGETQYF. The CDR3 DNA reads TGTGCCTGGGACGGGACAGGGCGAGGAGAGACCCAGTACTTC. The V call is TRBV30, the J call TRBJ2-5; 9 bases agree with TRBD1. The V and J ends lost 5 bases and 4 bases, in that order; junction bases with no gene match: 8. Germline assignment: CDR1 GTSNPN and CDR2 SVGIG (reference sequence). The CDR3 loop spans 14 amino acids.

The V call is TRBV7-8, the J call TRBJ2-3, with TRBD2 identical over 10 bases. Germline-derived CDR1 and CDR2 are SGHVS and FQNEAQ. This CDR3 is 16 amino acids long. V lost 1 base, J lost 2 bases, and 3 bases stayed unmatched. Here the CDR3 reads CASSLEREGLTDTQYF. The CDR3 DNA follows: TGTGCCAGCAGCTTAGAGCGGGAGGGCCTCACAGATACGCAGTATTTT. Filled out from reference TRBV7-8 and TRBJ2-3, the complete variable domain reads GAGVSQSPRYKVAKRGQDVALRCDPISGHVSLFWYQQALGQGPEFLTYFQNEAQLDKSGLPSDRFFAERPEGSVSTLKIQRTQQEDSAVYLCASSLEREGLTDTQYFGPGTRLTVL.

The chain is built from TRBV5-4 and TRBJ1-3, with 8 bases aligning to TRBD1. Germline V gives CDR1 SGHNT, CDR2 YYREEE (reference sequence). This CDR3 comprises 17 residues. With 4 bases clipped from V and 0 bases from J, the junction kept 9 bases outside the gene matches. CDR3 amino acids: CASSPVQGVGSGNTIYF. DNA for the CDR3: TGTGCCAGCAGCCCAGTACAGGGGGTGGGCTCTGGAAACACCATATATTTT.

This clone turned up a few times. The chain carries TRBV5-1 and TRBJ2-1; a possible D gene is TRBD2 (5 bases). The CDR3 spans 16 residues. Germline V CDR1 and CDR2: SGHRS, YFSETQ. Trimming shortened V by 0 bases and J by 0 bases, and 10 bases separated the two germline ends. The CDR3 is CASSLGSGSSYNEQFF. CDR3 DNA: TGCGCCAGCAGCTTGGGGAGCGGAAGCTCCTACAATGAGCAGTTCTTC.

This clone showed up just a few times. The chain is built from TRBV6-5 and TRBJ2-1; the D gene is possibly TRBD2 (6 bases). CDR1 is MNHEY and CDR2 is SVGAGI in the germline V gene. This CDR3 has 16 amino acids. Deletions cut 3 bases from V and 9 bases from J, with 21 bases between. The CDR3 here is CASSYVSGELSGEQFF. As DNA, the CDR3 is TGTGCCAGCAGTTATGTGTCGGGGGAGCTCTCAGGTGAGCAGTTCTTC.

The CDR3 loop reads CASTGSNTGELFF. The DNA of the CDR3 is TGTGCCAGCACCGGGTCTAACACCGGGGAGCTGTTTTTT. This chain uses TRBV7-6 with TRBJ2-2; D gene ambiguous. CDR3 length: 13 residues. Germline CDR1 and CDR2: SGHVS and FNYEAQ. Trimming shortened V by 7 bases and J by 2 bases, and 8 bases separated the two germline ends. Looking up the rest from reference TRBV7-6 and TRBJ2-2 gives the full variable domain: GAGVSQSPRYKVTKRGQDVALRCDPISGHVSLYWYRQALGQGPEFLTYFNYEAQQDKSGLPNDRFSAERPEGSISTLTIQRTEQRDSAMYRCASTGSNTGELFFGEGSRLTVL.

This rearrangement joins TRBV9 to TRBJ2-3; 9 positions match TRBD2. With V trimmed by 4 bases and J by 5 bases, 5 bases remained unmatched. The CDR3 sequence is 14 residues long. Germline CDR1 and CDR2: SGDLS and YYNGEE. DNA for the CDR3: TGTGCCAGCAGCCCGGGACTAGCAGGAGATACGCAGTATTTT. This gives the protein CASSPGLAGDTQYF.

The genes are TRBV5-1 and TRBJ2-3; tentatively, D is TRBD2 (5 bases). V dropped 4 bases and J dropped 0 bases, with 12 bases sitting between them. The CDR3 is made up of 15 amino acids. Per the germline V gene, CDR1 is SGHRS and CDR2 is YFSETQ. In nucleotides, the CDR3 is TGCGCCAGCAGCGTGCGGGCCTCTAGCACAGATACGCAGTATTTT. As protein: CASSVRASSTDTQYF.

The V and J genes are TRBV9 and TRBJ2-3, with 7 bases matching TRBD2. Per the germline V gene, CDR1 is SGDLS and CDR2 is YYNGEE. After removal of 0 bases from V and 3 bases from J, the junction contained 7 bases not matched to a gene. There are 16 residues in the CDR3. CDR3 loop: CASSVAMGGLTDTQYF. DNA of the CDR3: TGTGCCAGCAGCGTAGCAATGGGAGGGTTGACAGATACGCAGTATTTT.

Turning to this clone: The DNA is omitted, as the CDR3 cannot be located on it reliably, and the CDR3 follows TCRdb's listing. J is TRBJ2-5 and V is TRBV27; TRBD1, the D gene given by the table, was not confirmed from the DNA. Germline CDR1 and CDR2: MNHEY and SMNVEV (reference sequence). The CDR3 is 15 amino acids long, termini counted. The CDR3: CASSTSTARSYEQYF.